These T cell receptor beta chains were read from a single sample in a study of neurological immune-mediated disorders. TCRdb analysed the 5' RACE reads with MiXCR anew, one entry per CDR3 protein. In the table there are tens of thousands of distinct CDR3 sequences, 13% of which are singletons. What was sequenced was CD4+ T cells from blood. The source of these receptors is a female donor with HTLV-1-associated myelopathy (HAM/TSP). The CDR3 runs from the conserved cysteine through the conserved F or W. The order of the fields is D gene, J gene, V gene, clone size, CDR3 protein, CDR3 DNA. The D gene is left open where the match is weak. Part of the rows lack a size; the others show once, few, many or a class for expanded clones.

d_call: NA
j_call: TRBJ2-1
v_call: TRBV20-1
clone_size: many
cdr3_aa: CSARDIKGLYNEQFF
cdr3_nt: TGCAGTGCTAGAGATATAAAGGGGCTCTACAATGAGCAGTTCTTC

d_call: TRBD2
j_call: TRBJ2-1
v_call: TRBV5-1
clone_size: many
cdr3_aa: CASSLGGGGYNEQFF
cdr3_nt: TGCGCCAGCAGCTTGGGCGGGGGGGGGTACAATGAGCAGTTCTTC

d_call: NA
j_call: TRBJ2-6
v_call: TRBV18
clone_size: many
cdr3_aa: CASSPFSGSGANVLTF
cdr3_nt: TGTGCCAGCTCACCATTTTCCGGCTCTGGGGCCAACGTCCTGACTTTC

d_call: NA
j_call: TRBJ1-1
v_call: TRBV25-1
clone_size: many
cdr3_aa: CASSDRNMNTEAFF
cdr3_nt: TGTGCCAGCAGTGACAGAAACATGAACACTGAAGCTTTCTTT

d_call: TRBD1
j_call: TRBJ2-4
v_call: TRBV7-2
clone_size: medium-sized
cdr3_aa: CASSLSGQGVLYIQYF
cdr3_nt: TGTGCCAGCAGCTTATCGGGACAGGGTGTTTTATACATTCAGTACTTC

d_call: NA
j_call: TRBJ2-3
v_call: TRBV20-1
clone_size: many
cdr3_aa: CSARRPTPTPRRYIGDTQYF
cdr3_nt: TGCAGTGCTAGACGTCCAACCCCTACCCCTCGCCGGTATATAGGGGATACGCAGTATTTT

d_call: NA
j_call: TRBJ2-2
v_call: TRBV2
clone_size: many
cdr3_aa: CASKPGGIGELFF
cdr3_nt: TGTGCCAGCAAGCCGGGTGGTATCGGGGAGCTGTTTTTT

d_call: NA
j_call: TRBJ2-5
v_call: TRBV18
clone_size: many
cdr3_aa: CASSPAVAGAKETQYF
cdr3_nt: TGTGCCAGCTCACCGGCGGTTGCGGGGGCCAAAGAGACCCAGTACTTC

d_call: NA
j_call: TRBJ2-1
v_call: TRBV7-6
clone_size: NA
cdr3_aa: CASSFYICSARDFTSDNEQFF
cdr3_nt: NA

d_call: TRBD1
j_call: TRBJ2-3
v_call: TRBV11-1
clone_size: NA
cdr3_aa: CASSLTFPGTGEYF
cdr3_nt: TGTGCCAGCAGCTTAACTTTCCCCGGGACAGGGGAGTATTTT

d_call: NA
j_call: TRBJ2-2
v_call: TRBV10-3
clone_size: many
cdr3_aa: CAISWGNTGELFF
cdr3_nt: TGTGCCATCAGTTGGGGGAACACCGGGGAGCTGTTTTTT

d_call: TRBD2
j_call: TRBJ2-7
v_call: TRBV10-3
clone_size: many
cdr3_aa: CAITPSGGDYEQYF
cdr3_nt: TGTGCCATCACCCCTAGCGGGGGGGACTACGAGCAGTACTTC

d_call: NA
j_call: TRBJ2-3
v_call: TRBV7-2
clone_size: many
cdr3_aa: CASSLGTPRATDTQYF
cdr3_nt: TGTGCCAGCAGCTTAGGGACTCCCCGAGCCACAGATACGCAGTATTTT

d_call: NA
j_call: TRBJ2-7
v_call: TRBV3-1
clone_size: many
cdr3_aa: CASSQDTTSYEQYF
cdr3_nt: TGTGCCAGCAGCCAAGATACAACCTCCTACGAGCAGTACTTC